This T cell receptor beta chain was sequenced during a study of blood T cell repertoires in COVID-19. The wider study: Samples of COVID-19 (acute and convalescent) were obtained from the United States, Italy and Spain.

Per the study methods: From reference gene primer amplification, estimates of nucleated cell counts were derived. Assay used: immunoSEQ multiplex PCR; TCRdb lists only in-frame clones, some missing. D and trimming come from the DNA, and the V and J calls and clone size come from that table. The sample shows about 75,000 clones, 70% to 80% of them seen only once. About this clone itself: A read error may account for a junction end that differs from germline.

What was sequenced was peripheral blood. The clonotype was recovered from a woman over 75 with active or convalescent COVID-19.

CDR3 protein: CASRTSSGESSEQYF. The DNA for the CDR3 is TGTGCCAGCAGAACGTCTAGCGGGGAGTCCTCCGAGCAGTACTTC. The chain recombines TRBV7-2 with TRBJ2-7, with 9 bases aligning to TRBD2. Per germline, CDR1 SGHTA and CDR2 FQGNSA. The CDR3 length is 15 residues.